What follows describes a single TCR beta chain. These data are taken from a study of blood T cell repertoires in COVID-19. As for the study in general: Both acute and convalescent COVID-19 samples were obtained from the United States, Italy and Spain.

As processed by the authors: Amplification of reference gene primers provided the estimated nucleated cell counts. Data came from immunoSEQ multiplex PCR; TCRdb stores just in-frame clones and leaves some out. V and J calls and clone size follow that table, whereas D and trimming were derived from the DNA. The data hold approximately 150,000 clones, with over 75% observed a single time. The sample consisted of peripheral blood. The TCR originated in a man aged 55-75 years with active or convalescent COVID-19.

The DNA of the CDR3 is TGTGCCAGCTCACCATTCAGGGGCCCTAATGAAAAACTGTTTTTT. This gives the protein CASSPFRGPNEKLFF. The J gene is TRBJ1-4, the V gene TRBV18; the D gene is possibly TRBD1 (6 bases). Germline values: CDR1 KGHSH, CDR2 LQKENI. The CDR3 consists of 15 residues. The V gene lost 2 bases and the J gene lost 3 bases, with 10 bases spanning the gap.